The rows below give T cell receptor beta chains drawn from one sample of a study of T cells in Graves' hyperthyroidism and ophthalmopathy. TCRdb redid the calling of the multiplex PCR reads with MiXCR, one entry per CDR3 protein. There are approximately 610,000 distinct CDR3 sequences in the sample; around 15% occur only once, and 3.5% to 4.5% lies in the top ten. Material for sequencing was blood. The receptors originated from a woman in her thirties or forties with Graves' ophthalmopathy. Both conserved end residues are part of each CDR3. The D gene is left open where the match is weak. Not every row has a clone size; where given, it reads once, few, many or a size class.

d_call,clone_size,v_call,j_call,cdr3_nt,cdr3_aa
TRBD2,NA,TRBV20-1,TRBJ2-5,TGCAGTGCTAGTCATATAGCGGGAGGGCCTAAACATACCATATATTGGGGAGATGGAGAGACCCAGTACTTC,CSASHIAGGPKHTIYWGDGETQYF
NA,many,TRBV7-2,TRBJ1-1,TGTGCCAGCAGCTTAGCTCCGGGGGCGGATACTGAAGCTTTCTTT,CASSLAPGADTEAFF
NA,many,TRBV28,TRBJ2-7,TGTGCCAGCAGGTCGCGCGGGCGGATCTCCTACGAGCAGTACTTC,CASRSRGRISYEQYF
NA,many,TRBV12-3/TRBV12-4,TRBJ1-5,TGTGCCAGCGGCTGGGGGGGATCCAATCAGCCCCAGCATTTT,CASGWGGSNQPQHF
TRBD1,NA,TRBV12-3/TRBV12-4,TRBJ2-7,TGTGCCAGCAGTTTTGACGGGACAGGGGATTACGAGCAGTACTTC,CASSFDGTGDYEQYF
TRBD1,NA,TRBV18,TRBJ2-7,TGTGCCAGCTCACCCCGGACAGGGCAGGGAGAGCAGTACTTC,CASSPRTGQGEQYF
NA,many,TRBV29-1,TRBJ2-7,TGCAGCGCCACCTCGGCCCCCTACGAGCAGTACTTC,CSATSAPYEQYF
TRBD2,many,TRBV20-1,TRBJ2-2,TGCAGTGCTAGTGGACTAGCGGAGAACACCGGGGAGCTGTTTTTT,CSASGLAENTGELFF
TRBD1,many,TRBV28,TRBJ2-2,TGTGCCAGCAGTGCAGGGGGCGCCACCGGGGAGCTGTTTTTT,CASSAGGATGELFF
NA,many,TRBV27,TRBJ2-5,TGTGCCAGCAGGGATCTCCAAGAGACCCAGTACTTC,CASRDLQETQYF
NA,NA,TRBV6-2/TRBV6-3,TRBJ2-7,TGTGCCAGCAATCAGGGCCACGAGCAGTACTTC,CASNQGHEQYF
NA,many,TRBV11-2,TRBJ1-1,TGTGCCAGCAGCTTAGTAGGTTCAGGCCTTACCATGAACACTGAAGCTTTCTTT,CASSLVGSGLTMNTEAFF
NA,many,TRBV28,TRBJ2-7,TGTGCCAGCAGTTTAACCAGGGGTATTATTTACGAGCAGTACTTC,CASSLTRGIIYEQYF
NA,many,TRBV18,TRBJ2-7,TGTGCCAGCTCCCGCTCGGACTCCTACGAGCAGTACTTC,CASSRSDSYEQYF
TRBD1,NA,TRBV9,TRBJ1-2,TGTGCCAGCAGCGTAACCCAGGGACAGGGCCTCTATGGCTACACCTTC,CASSVTQGQGLYGYTF
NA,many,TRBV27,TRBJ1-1,TGTGCCAGCAGTCCTCAGGGACAAGGAGCTTTCTTT,CASSPQGQGAFF
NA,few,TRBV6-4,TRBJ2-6,TGTGCCAGCAGTATATCCCGGGACACGTCTGGGGCCAACGTCCTGACTTTC,CASSISRDTSGANVLTF
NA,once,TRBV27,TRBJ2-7,TGTGCCAGCAGGACGGGTTGGGGTCTAGCCAGCGAGCAGTACTTC,CASRTGWGLASEQYF
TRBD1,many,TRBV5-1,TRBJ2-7,TGCGCCAGCAGCCAGGACAGGAGCTCCTACGAGCAGTACTTC,CASSQDRSSYEQYF
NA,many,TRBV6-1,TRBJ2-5,TGTGCCAGCCGCCGGGACCTGCAAGAGACCCAGTACTTC,CASRRDLQETQYF
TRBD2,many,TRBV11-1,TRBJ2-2,TGTGCCAGCAGAACGGGAGGGCTCGCCGGGGAGCTGTTTTTT,CASRTGGLAGELFF
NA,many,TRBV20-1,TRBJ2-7,TGCAGTGCTAGCAGGGAATCCCACGAGCAGTACTTC,CSASRESHEQYF
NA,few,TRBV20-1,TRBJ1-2,TGCAGTATTCAGGGCCATCATGGCTACACCTTC,CSIQGHHGYTF
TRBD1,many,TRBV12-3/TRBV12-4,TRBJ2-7,TGTGCCAGCAGTTTACGACAGGGCGACAACGAGCAGTACTTC,CASSLRQGDNEQYF
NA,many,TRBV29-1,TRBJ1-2,TGCAGCGTTGGGGGGCTTGACTATGGCTACACCTTC,CSVGGLDYGYTF
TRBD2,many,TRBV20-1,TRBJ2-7,TGCAGTGCTAGAGGGACTAGCGGCTACGAGCAGTACTTC,CSARGTSGYEQYF
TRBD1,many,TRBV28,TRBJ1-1,TGTGCCAGCGGGTATTTAGGACAGGGGGCCGGTGAAGCTTTCTTT,CASGYLGQGAGEAFF
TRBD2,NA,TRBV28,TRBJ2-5,TGTGCCAGCAGTTTCGGGACTAGGGGAGAGACCCAGTACTTC,CASSFGTRGETQYF
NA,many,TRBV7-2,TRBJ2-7,TGTGCCAGCAGCTTTGGCGGGAAACTCTACGAGCAGTACTTC,CASSFGGKLYEQYF
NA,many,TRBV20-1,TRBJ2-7,TGCAGTGCTAGAGGTGTGACAGCCTACGAGCAGTACTTC,CSARGVTAYEQYF
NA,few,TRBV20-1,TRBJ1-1,TGCAGTGCCACCAATTCCCAGGAACAGCCAAGAGCTTTCTTT,CSATNSQEQPRAFF
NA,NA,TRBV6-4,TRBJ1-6,TGTGCCAGCAGTGAATTTGCACCCCTCCACTTT,CASSEFAPLHF
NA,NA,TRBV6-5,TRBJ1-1,TGTGCCAGCAGTTACGGGCAGATCGGGAACACTGAAGCTTTCTTT,CASSYGQIGNTEAFF
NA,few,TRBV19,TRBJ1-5,TGTGCCAGTAGGAGGGGCCCCGGAGGTGGTCAGCCCCAGCATTTT,CASRRGPGGGQPQHF
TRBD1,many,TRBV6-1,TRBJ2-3,TGTGCCAGTCGCCCGCAGGACAGGGCAACAGATACGCAGTATTTT,CASRPQDRATDTQYF
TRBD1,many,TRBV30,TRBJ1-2,TGTGCCTGGAGTGTACAGGGGGCCTATGGCTACACCTTC,CAWSVQGAYGYTF
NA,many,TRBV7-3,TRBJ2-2,TGTGCCAGCAGCTTATCCCCCGCGAACACCGGGGAGCTGTTTTTT,CASSLSPANTGELFF
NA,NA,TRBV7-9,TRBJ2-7,TGTGCCAGCAGCTTATACCCCCAGGGATCCAACGAGCAGTACTTC,CASSLYPQGSNEQYF
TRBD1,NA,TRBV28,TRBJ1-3,TGTGCCAGCAGCCCAGGGACAGTTGGAAACACCATATATTTT,CASSPGTVGNTIYF
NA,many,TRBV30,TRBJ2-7,TGTGCCTGGAGTGAGATCAGGAGTTCGGTGAACGAGCAGTACTTC,CAWSEIRSSVNEQYF
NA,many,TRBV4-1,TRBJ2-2,TGCGCCAGCAGCCACCCCATGAGGGGGTCCGGGGAGCTGTTTTTT,CASSHPMRGSGELFF
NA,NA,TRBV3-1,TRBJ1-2,TGTGCCAGCAGCCAAGATCTGGGCTACACCTTC,CASSQDLGYTF
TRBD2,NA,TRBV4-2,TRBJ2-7,TGTGCCAGCAGCCAAGGTCTAGCGGACGCCTACGAGCAGTACTTC,CASSQGLADAYEQYF
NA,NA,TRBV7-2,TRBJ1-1,TGTGCCAGCAGCCGCAACCAGGGTATGTACACTGAAGCTTTCTTT,CASSRNQGMYTEAFF
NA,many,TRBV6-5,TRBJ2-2,TGTGCCAGCAGTTACCTCGGACGGTCCTCAGGGGAGCTGTTTTTT,CASSYLGRSSGELFF
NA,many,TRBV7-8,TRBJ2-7,TGTGCCAGCAGCCCAGGCGAGGGAAGGGGACCCTACGAGCAGTACTTC,CASSPGEGRGPYEQYF
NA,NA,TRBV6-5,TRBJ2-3,TGTGCCAGCAGCATCTCGAGTGGCCATACGCAGTATTTT,CASSISSGHTQYF
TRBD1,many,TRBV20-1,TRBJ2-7,TGCAGTGCTAGAGATGGGACAGTATACGAGCAGTACTTC,CSARDGTVYEQYF
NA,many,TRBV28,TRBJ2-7,TGTGCCAGCAGTGCCTCCGACAGGCAATCCTCCTACGAGCAGTACTTC,CASSASDRQSSYEQYF
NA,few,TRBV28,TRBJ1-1,TGTGCCAGCAGTTTTGGGGTGAGGGGCACTGAAGCTTTCTTT,CASSFGVRGTEAFF
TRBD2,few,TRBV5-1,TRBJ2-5,TGCGCCAGCAGCTTGGCACGGACTAGCGGGGGATCAGAGACCCAGTACTTC,CASSLARTSGGSETQYF
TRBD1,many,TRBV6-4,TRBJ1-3,TGTGCCAGCAGCGTTACCTACAGGGGTGGAAGCTCTGGAAACACCATATATTTT,CASSVTYRGGSSGNTIYF
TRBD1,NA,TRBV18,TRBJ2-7,TGTGCCAGCTCAAGGGACAGGTCAAGAGCCTACGAGCAGTACTTC,CASSRDRSRAYEQYF
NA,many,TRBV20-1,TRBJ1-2,TGCAGTGCTACCGTGACAGGAATCTATGGCTACACCTTC,CSATVTGIYGYTF
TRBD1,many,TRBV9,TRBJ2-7,TGTGCCAGCAGCCCTTTCTCCGGGACAGGGGAAGAGCAGTACTTC,CASSPFSGTGEEQYF
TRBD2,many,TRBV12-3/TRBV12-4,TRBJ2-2,TGTGCCAGCAGCGGACTAGGAAGGTTCGGTGGGGAGCTGTTTTTT,CASSGLGRFGGELFF
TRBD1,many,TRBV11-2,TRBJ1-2,TGTGCCAGCAGCCCCGGGACAGCCCTCTATGGCTACACCTTC,CASSPGTALYGYTF
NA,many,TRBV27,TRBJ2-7,TGTGCCAGCAGCCCCGTCGGGCGCGGATACGAGCAGTACTTC,CASSPVGRGYEQYF
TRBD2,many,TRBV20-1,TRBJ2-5,TGCAGTGCTAGGGGCGGGAGGGCCTCGGAAGAGACCCAGTACTTC,CSARGGRASEETQYF
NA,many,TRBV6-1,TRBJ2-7,TGTGCCAGCAGTGAGACTACAGACTACGAGCAGTACTTC,CASSETTDYEQYF